This T cell receptor beta chain was documented in a study of T cells in Graves' hyperthyroidism and ophthalmopathy. The investigators amplified TCR beta CDR3 regions from RNA transcripts. The TCR CDR3 first-round RT-PCR relied on the HTBI primer set. TCRdb passed the multiplex PCR reads through MiXCR, listing each CDR3 protein once. The data hold 50,000 to 55,000 distinct CDR3 sequences, with approximately 48% observed a single time. CDR3 length equals 15 residues. V was clipped by 3 bases and J by 0 bases, with 10 bases between them. Germline V gene data show CDR1 as SEHNR and CDR2 as FQNEAQ (reference sequence). Study results and limitations: Most expanded thyroid clonotypes above 0.001 recurred in blood.

Cells are PBMCs isolated from around 10 ml of fresh blood. This clonotype was seen just once. Its antigen is still unknown. This receptor was taken from a woman between 50 and 59 years old with Graves' ophthalmopathy. Sequencing was done on a sample of blood. The V gene is TRBV7-9, the J gene TRBJ2-3; no definite D call. In DNA, the CDR3 is TGTGCCAGCAGCTTCAGGACCACTAGCACAGATACGCAGTATTTT. It codes for CASSFRTTSTDTQYF.